Following are 3 T cell receptor beta chains from one sample sequenced in a study of cytomegalovirus exposure and HLA in healthy donors. PCR employed 60 Vbeta and 13 Jbeta primers. Clones were sequenced by immunoSEQ multiplex PCR, and TCRdb holds only the in-frame ones, with some missing. The table shows about 160,000 clones, with 70% to 90% occurring only once. The sample was PBMCs. The receptor set was obtained from a woman aged 18-30 years in good health and CMV-seronegative.

This clone has more than one count but fewer than ten. The chain uses TRBV10-3 and TRBJ2-7; tentative D call: TRBD1 (6 bases). There are 13 residues in the CDR3. V gave up 6 bases and J gave up 3 bases, with 12 bases separating them. The V gene's germline CDR1 is ENHRY and CDR2 SYGVKD. CDR3 sequence (DNA): TGTGCCATCAGACAGGGATCGAACTACGAGCAGTACTTC. It yields the protein CAIRQGSNYEQYF.

The chain employs TRBV28 and TRBJ1-5; a weak D match, TRBD1 (5 bases). V was pared by 4 bases and J by 9 bases, with 13 bases between. CDR1 is MDHEN and CDR2 is SYDVKM in the germline V gene. This CDR3 spans 13 amino acids. CDR3: CASSWGYLGPQHF. Written as DNA, the CDR3 is TGTGCCAGCAGTTGGGGCTATCTGGGGCCCCAGCATTTT.

The chain uses TRBV29-1 and TRBJ2-5, with unresolved D. Germline-derived CDR1 and CDR2 are SQVTM and ANQGSEA. This CDR3 spans 11 amino acids. V shed 6 bases and J shed 2 bases, with 7 bases lying between them. The CDR3 coding sequence is TGCAGCGTCCGGGTACAAGAGACCCAGTACTTC. The encoded protein is CSVRVQETQYF.